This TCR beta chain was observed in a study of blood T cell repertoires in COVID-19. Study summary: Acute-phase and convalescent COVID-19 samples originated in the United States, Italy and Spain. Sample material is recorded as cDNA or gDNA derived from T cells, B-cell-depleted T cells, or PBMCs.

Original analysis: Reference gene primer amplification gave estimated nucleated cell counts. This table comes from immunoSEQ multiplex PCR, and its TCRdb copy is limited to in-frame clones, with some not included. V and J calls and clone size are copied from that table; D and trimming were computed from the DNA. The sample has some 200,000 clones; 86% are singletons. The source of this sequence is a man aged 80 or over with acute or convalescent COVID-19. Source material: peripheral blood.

The CDR3 DNA sequence: TGTGCCAGCAGCGGAGTTGGGGGCCCCTACAATGAGCAGTTCTTC. It encodes CASSGVGGPYNEQFF. The rearrangement uses TRBV9 and TRBJ2-1, with D possibly being TRBD1 (6 bases). With 3 bases removed from V and 2 bases from J, the gap between germline ends came to 12 bases. Germline CDR1 and CDR2: SGDLS and YYNGEE. The CDR3 sequence is 15 residues long.